The present entry profiles one T cell receptor (beta chain) with its context. What it binds is unknown. The sample comes from a study of T cells in Graves' hyperthyroidism and ophthalmopathy. Germline V gene lookup returns CDR1 SGHRS and CDR2 YFSETQ. The CDR3 contains 13 residues. V lost 1 base and J 5 bases, leaving 10 bases between the germline ends. The CDR3 regions of TCR beta were amplified from RNA transcripts. Using the HTBI primer set, a first-round RT-PCR was run on the TCR CDR3. TCRdb redid the calling of the multiplex PCR reads with MiXCR, one entry per CDR3 protein. Here the sample spans some 700,000 distinct CDR3 sequences, 15% to 20% being singletons. Broader study findings: Ophthalmopathy, which appeared later, was predicted by the model a median about 6 months before onset.

The V gene is TRBV5-1, the J gene TRBJ2-7, with no clear D. The sample consisted of blood. The source is a man in his forties or fifties with Graves' hyperthyroidism. CDR3 residues: CASSLQQPDEQYF. In nucleotides, the CDR3 is TGCGCCAGCAGCTTGCAACAGCCGGACGAGCAGTACTTC. The full variable domain, with the rest looked up from reference TRBV5-1 and TRBJ2-7, is KAGVTQTPRYLIKTRGQQVTLSCSPISGHRSVSWYQQTPGQGLQFLFEYFSETQRNKGNFPGRFSGRQFSNSRSEMNVSTLELGDSALYLCASSLQQPDEQYFGPGTRLTVT.